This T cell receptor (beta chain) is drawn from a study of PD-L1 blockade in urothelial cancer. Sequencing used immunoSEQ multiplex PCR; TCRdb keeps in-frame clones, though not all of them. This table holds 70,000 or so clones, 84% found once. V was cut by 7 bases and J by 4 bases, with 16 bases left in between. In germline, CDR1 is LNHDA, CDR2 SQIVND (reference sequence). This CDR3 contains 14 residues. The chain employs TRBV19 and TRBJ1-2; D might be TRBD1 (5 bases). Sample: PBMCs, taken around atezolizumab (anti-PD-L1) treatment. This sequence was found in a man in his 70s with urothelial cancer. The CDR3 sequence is CASTPRLQGYGYTF. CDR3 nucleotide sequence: TGTGCCAGTACACCGAGGCTTCAGGGCTATGGCTACACCTTC.